These T cell receptor beta chains were read from a single sample in a study of cytomegalovirus exposure and HLA in healthy donors. Produced via immunoSEQ multiplex PCR; TCRdb's table is partial and in-frame only. The sample consists of about 78,000 clones, 90% to 96% of them appearing once. The sequenced sample consisted of PBMCs. The source of these receptors is a man between 18 and 29 years old in good health and CMV-seropositive. CDR3s include the opening cysteine and the closing phenylalanine or tryptophan. The D gene is left open where the match is weak. The size entry is marked missing in some rows and otherwise reads once, few, many or a size class.

j_gene: TRBJ2-7; d_gene: TRBD1; v_gene: TRBV6-5; len: 16; abundance: .; CDR3aa: CASSYSRGQAGYEQYF; CDR3nt: TGTGCCAGCAGTTACTCGAGGGGACAGGCTGGATACGAGCAGTACTTC
j_gene: TRBJ1-2; d_gene: TRBD1; v_gene: TRBV27; len: 14; abundance: .; CDR3aa: CASSDRGHHYGYTF; CDR3nt: TGTGCCAGCTCGGACAGGGGACACCACTATGGCTACACCTTC
j_gene: TRBJ1-1; d_gene: TRBD1; v_gene: TRBV5-1; len: 15; abundance: .; CDR3aa: CASSSLDRLNTEAFF; CDR3nt: TGCGCCAGCAGCTCCTTGGACAGGCTGAACACTGAAGCTTTCTTT
j_gene: TRBJ2-3; d_gene: .; v_gene: TRBV9; len: 16; abundance: .; CDR3aa: CASSVGIQEGTDTQYF; CDR3nt: TGTGCCAGCAGCGTAGGAATCCAGGAGGGCACAGATACGCAGTATTTT
j_gene: TRBJ2-1; d_gene: TRBD2; v_gene: TRBV18; len: 20; abundance: .; CDR3aa: CASSPAGPSGSPSSYNEQFF; CDR3nt: TGTGCCAGCTCACCGGCGGGGCCTAGCGGGAGCCCTAGCTCCTACAATGAGCAGTTCTTC
j_gene: TRBJ2-5; d_gene: .; v_gene: TRBV5-1; len: 12; abundance: once; CDR3aa: CASRTAQETQYF; CDR3nt: TGCGCCAGCAGGACAGCCCAAGAGACCCAGTACTTC
j_gene: TRBJ2-7; d_gene: .; v_gene: TRBV7-8; len: 11; abundance: .; CDR3aa: CASKLASEQYF; CDR3nt: TGTGCCAGCAAGCTAGCATCCGAGCAGTACTTC
j_gene: TRBJ2-7; d_gene: .; v_gene: TRBV4-2; len: 15; abundance: .; CDR3aa: CASSQEAGESYEQYF; CDR3nt: TGTGCCAGCAGCCAAGAGGCAGGCGAGTCCTACGAGCAGTACTTC
j_gene: TRBJ2-7; d_gene: TRBD1; v_gene: TRBV27; len: 13; abundance: .; CDR3aa: CASTDGLRGEQYF; CDR3nt: TGTGCCAGCACCGACGGGCTCAGGGGGGAGCAGTACTTC
j_gene: TRBJ1-1; d_gene: TRBD1; v_gene: TRBV6-6; len: 15; abundance: .; CDR3aa: CASTPRTGSNTEAFF; CDR3nt: TGTGCCAGCACCCCACGGACAGGTTCTAACACTGAAGCTTTCTTT
j_gene: TRBJ2-3; d_gene: .; v_gene: TRBV5-4; len: 16; abundance: .; CDR3aa: CASSWRVAAGTDTQYF; CDR3nt: TGTGCCAGCAGCTGGAGAGTAGCGGCGGGCACAGATACGCAGTATTTT
j_gene: TRBJ1-5; d_gene: TRBD1; v_gene: TRBV27; len: 14; abundance: .; CDR3aa: CASSPGTGVQPQHF; CDR3nt: TGTGCCAGCAGTCCCGGGACAGGGGTTCAGCCCCAGCATTTT
j_gene: TRBJ2-2; d_gene: .; v_gene: TRBV12-2; len: 18; abundance: .; CDR3aa: CASRSEKVLAGNTGELFF; CDR3nt: TGTGCAAGTCGCTCCGAAAAAGTACTAGCGGGGAACACCGGGGAGCTGTTTTTT
j_gene: TRBJ2-3; d_gene: TRBD1; v_gene: TRBV7-8; len: 16; abundance: .; CDR3aa: CASSLGSGGAFNTQYF; CDR3nt: TGTGCCAGCAGCTTAGGTTCAGGGGGCGCGTTCAATACGCAGTATTTT
j_gene: TRBJ1-3; d_gene: .; v_gene: TRBV4-1; len: 16; abundance: .; CDR3aa: CASSQGSGPSGNTIYF; CDR3nt: TGCGCCAGCAGCCAAGGCTCAGGGCCCTCTGGAAACACCATATATTTT
j_gene: TRBJ2-7; d_gene: TRBD1; v_gene: TRBV11-2; len: 15; abundance: .; CDR3aa: CASSYRGRSTHEQYF; CDR3nt: TGTGCCAGCAGCTACAGGGGGCGATCTACCCACGAGCAGTACTTC
j_gene: TRBJ2-7; d_gene: .; v_gene: TRBV18; len: 14; abundance: .; CDR3aa: CASSMRTANYEQYF; CDR3nt: TGTGCCAGCTCAATGAGGACAGCGAATTACGAGCAGTACTTC
j_gene: TRBJ1-1; d_gene: .; v_gene: TRBV27; len: 14; abundance: .; CDR3aa: CASTTDRDSTEAFF; CDR3nt: TGTGCCAGCACTACTGACCGGGATTCCACTGAAGCTTTCTTT
j_gene: TRBJ2-7; d_gene: TRBD2; v_gene: TRBV6-5; len: 11; abundance: .; CDR3aa: CASSRGGEQYF; CDR3nt: TGTGCCAGCAGCCGGGGGGGCGAGCAGTACTTC
j_gene: TRBJ1-5; d_gene: .; v_gene: TRBV6-1; len: 13; abundance: .; CDR3aa: CASSVNGLLGQHF; CDR3nt: TGTGCCAGCAGTGTAAATGGACTTTTGGGCCAGCATTTT
j_gene: TRBJ1-5; d_gene: .; v_gene: TRBV6-1; len: 13; abundance: .; CDR3aa: CASSPGARQPQHF; CDR3nt: TGTGCCAGCAGCCCAGGGGCTCGGCAGCCCCAGCATTTT
j_gene: TRBJ2-1; d_gene: TRBD2; v_gene: TRBV19; len: 15; abundance: .; CDR3aa: CASRVDPSGTYEQFF; CDR3nt: TGTGCCAGTAGGGTGGATCCTAGCGGGACCTATGAGCAGTTCTTC
j_gene: TRBJ2-7; d_gene: .; v_gene: TRBV6-1; len: 14; abundance: .; CDR3aa: CASSLRGSTYEQYF; CDR3nt: TGTGCCAGCAGTCTCCGGGGATCTACCTACGAGCAGTACTTC
j_gene: TRBJ1-2; d_gene: .; v_gene: TRBV11-2; len: 12; abundance: .; CDR3aa: CASSLRQYGYTF; CDR3nt: TGTGCCAGCAGCTTGCGGCAATATGGCTACACCTTC
j_gene: TRBJ1-5; d_gene: .; v_gene: TRBV19; len: 14; abundance: .; CDR3aa: CATSEGTRHQPQHF; CDR3nt: TGTGCCACTTCCGAGGGAACACGGCATCAGCCCCAGCATTTT
j_gene: TRBJ1-2; d_gene: TRBD1; v_gene: TRBV7-4; len: 17; abundance: .; CDR3aa: CASSFRDSVPVNYGYTF; CDR3nt: TGTGCCAGCAGCTTCCGGGACAGCGTGCCAGTTAACTATGGCTACACCTTC
j_gene: TRBJ1-2; d_gene: TRBD1; v_gene: TRBV7-8; len: 12; abundance: once; CDR3aa: CASSADRGGYTF; CDR3nt: TGTGCCAGCAGCGCCGACAGGGGTGGCTACACCTTC
j_gene: TRBJ1-2; d_gene: .; v_gene: TRBV5-4; len: 13; abundance: few; CDR3aa: CASSSDGAYGYTF; CDR3nt: TGTGCCAGCAGCTCCGACGGAGCCTATGGCTACACCTTC
j_gene: TRBJ2-7; d_gene: .; v_gene: TRBV7-6; len: 15; abundance: .; CDR3aa: CASSAEDRPTYEQYF; CDR3nt: TGTGCCAGCAGCGCGGAAGACAGGCCAACCTACGAGCAGTACTTC
j_gene: TRBJ2-1; d_gene: .; v_gene: TRBV4-1; len: 11; abundance: .; CDR3aa: CASSQASEQFF; CDR3nt: TGCGCCAGCAGCCAGGCCAGTGAGCAGTTCTTC
j_gene: TRBJ1-1; d_gene: TRBD1; v_gene: TRBV5-5; len: 16; abundance: .; CDR3aa: CASSLRQGRLNTEAFF; CDR3nt: TGTGCCAGCAGCCTGAGACAGGGAAGACTGAACACTGAAGCTTTCTTT
j_gene: TRBJ1-2; d_gene: TRBD1; v_gene: TRBV5-1; len: 14; abundance: .; CDR3aa: CASSLAGQGDGYTF; CDR3nt: TGCGCCAGCAGCTTGGCGGGACAGGGGGATGGCTACACCTTC
j_gene: TRBJ2-5; d_gene: .; v_gene: TRBV19; len: 14; abundance: .; CDR3aa: CATKRRASEETQYF; CDR3nt: TGTGCCACCAAAAGGCGGGCGAGCGAAGAGACCCAGTACTTC
j_gene: TRBJ2-3; d_gene: TRBD2; v_gene: TRBV6-6; len: 16; abundance: .; CDR3aa: CASRPRGGSRTDTQYF; CDR3nt: TGTGCCAGCAGGCCCCGGGGCGGGAGCAGAACAGATACGCAGTATTTT
j_gene: TRBJ2-7; d_gene: .; v_gene: TRBV11-2; len: 15; abundance: .; CDR3aa: CASSILTEQGWEQYF; CDR3nt: TGTGCCAGCAGCATACTAACGGAACAGGGTTGGGAGCAGTACTTC
j_gene: TRBJ1-1; d_gene: .; v_gene: TRBV6-6; len: 14; abundance: .; CDR3aa: CASKPGNPNTEAFF; CDR3nt: TGTGCCAGCAAACCAGGGAACCCGAACACTGAAGCTTTCTTT
j_gene: TRBJ2-7; d_gene: TRBD2; v_gene: TRBV7-9; len: 14; abundance: .; CDR3aa: CASSFGGAHYEQYF; CDR3nt: TGTGCCAGCAGCTTCGGGGGGGCGCATTACGAGCAGTACTTC
j_gene: TRBJ1-2; d_gene: .; v_gene: TRBV6-5; len: 12; abundance: .; CDR3aa: CASSLTGYGYTF; CDR3nt: TGTGCCAGCAGTCTGACAGGTTACGGCTACACCTTC
j_gene: TRBJ2-7; d_gene: TRBD2; v_gene: TRBV28; len: 15; abundance: .; CDR3aa: CASSLGSGAHYEQYF; CDR3nt: TGTGCCAGCAGTTTAGGTAGCGGGGCCCATTACGAGCAGTACTTC
j_gene: TRBJ1-1; d_gene: TRBD1; v_gene: TRBV25-1; len: 10; abundance: .; CDR3aa: CASRQGEAFF; CDR3nt: TGTGCCAGCAGACAGGGGGAAGCTTTCTTT
j_gene: TRBJ2-1; d_gene: TRBD2; v_gene: TRBV9; len: 18; abundance: .; CDR3aa: CASSVGELRGLANNEQFF; CDR3nt: TGTGCCAGCAGCGTAGGGGAGCTCCGAGGACTAGCTAACAATGAGCAGTTCTTC
j_gene: TRBJ2-5; d_gene: .; v_gene: TRBV29-1; len: 12; abundance: .; CDR3aa: CSVPGRAETQYF; CDR3nt: TGCAGCGTTCCCGGGAGAGCGGAGACCCAGTACTTC
j_gene: TRBJ2-3; d_gene: .; v_gene: TRBV29-1; len: 14; abundance: .; CDR3aa: CSVEDGPWTDTQYF; CDR3nt: TGCAGCGTTGAAGACGGTCCCTGGACAGATACGCAGTATTTT
j_gene: TRBJ2-4; d_gene: TRBD1; v_gene: TRBV10-3; len: 14; abundance: .; CDR3aa: CAISESTGENIQYF; CDR3nt: TGTGCCATCAGTGAGAGTACAGGGGAAAACATTCAGTACTTC
j_gene: TRBJ2-2; d_gene: .; v_gene: TRBV7-9; len: 13; abundance: .; CDR3aa: CASSPMSTGELFF; CDR3nt: TGTGCCAGCAGCCCTATGAGCACCGGGGAGCTGTTTTTT
j_gene: TRBJ2-7; d_gene: TRBD2; v_gene: TRBV4-2; len: 16; abundance: .; CDR3aa: CASSKESAGESYEQYF; CDR3nt: TGTGCCAGCAGCAAGGAAAGTGCGGGGGAGTCCTACGAGCAGTACTTC
j_gene: TRBJ1-1; d_gene: .; v_gene: TRBV6-5; len: 13; abundance: .; CDR3aa: CASSYRVNTEAFF; CDR3nt: TGTGCCAGCAGTTACCGCGTGAACACTGAAGCTTTCTTT
j_gene: TRBJ2-2; d_gene: .; v_gene: TRBV7-7; len: 15; abundance: .; CDR3aa: CASSSGQSSAGELFF; CDR3nt: TGTGCTAGCAGCTCCGGACAGAGTAGTGCCGGGGAGCTGTTTTTT
j_gene: TRBJ1-3; d_gene: .; v_gene: TRBV29-1; len: 13; abundance: .; CDR3aa: CSVAREEGNTIYF; CDR3nt: TGCAGCGTTGCGAGAGAAGAGGGAAACACCATATATTTT
j_gene: TRBJ2-1; d_gene: .; v_gene: TRBV11-2; len: 19; abundance: .; CDR3aa: CASSLGGFRGKSLRGEQFF; CDR3nt: TGTGCCAGCAGCTTAGGTGGTTTTCGGGGGAAAAGTTTGCGAGGCGAGCAGTTCTTC
j_gene: TRBJ2-2; d_gene: TRBD2; v_gene: TRBV7-9; len: 15; abundance: .; CDR3aa: CASRQTSGRTGELFF; CDR3nt: TGTGCCAGCAGGCAGACTAGCGGGAGGACCGGGGAGCTGTTTTTT
j_gene: TRBJ2-3; d_gene: TRBD2; v_gene: TRBV5-1; len: 16; abundance: .; CDR3aa: CASSPQTSGRVDTQYF; CDR3nt: TGCGCCAGCAGCCCCCAGACTAGCGGGAGAGTAGATACGCAGTATTTT
j_gene: TRBJ2-3; d_gene: TRBD1; v_gene: TRBV6-4; len: 15; abundance: .; CDR3aa: CASSGTGESTDTQYF; CDR3nt: TGTGCCAGCAGTGGGACAGGGGAGTCCACAGATACGCAGTATTTT
j_gene: TRBJ2-1; d_gene: TRBD2; v_gene: TRBV7-3; len: 16; abundance: .; CDR3aa: CASSLTGTSGYNEQFF; CDR3nt: TGTGCCAGCAGCTTAACGGGGACTAGCGGCTACAATGAGCAGTTCTTC
j_gene: TRBJ2-1; d_gene: .; v_gene: TRBV6-5; len: 15; abundance: .; CDR3aa: CASSYNRGGNNEQFF; CDR3nt: TGTGCCAGCAGTTACAACAGGGGGGGAAACAATGAGCAGTTCTTC
j_gene: TRBJ1-1; d_gene: TRBD1; v_gene: TRBV30; len: 12; abundance: .; CDR3aa: CAWQGARAEAFF; CDR3nt: TGTGCCTGGCAGGGGGCAAGGGCTGAAGCTTTCTTT